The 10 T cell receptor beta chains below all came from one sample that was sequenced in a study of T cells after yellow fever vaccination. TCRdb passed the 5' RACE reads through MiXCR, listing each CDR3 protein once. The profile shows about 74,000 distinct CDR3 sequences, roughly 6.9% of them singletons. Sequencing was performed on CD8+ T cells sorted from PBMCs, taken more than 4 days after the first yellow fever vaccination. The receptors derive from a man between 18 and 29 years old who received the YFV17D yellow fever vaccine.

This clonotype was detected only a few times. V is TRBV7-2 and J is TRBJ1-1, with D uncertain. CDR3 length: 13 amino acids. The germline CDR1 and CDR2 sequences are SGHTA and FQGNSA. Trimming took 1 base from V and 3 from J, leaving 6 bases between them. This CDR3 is CASSLGIHTEAFF. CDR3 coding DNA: TGTGCCAGCAGCTTAGGGATTCACACTGAAGCTTTCTTT. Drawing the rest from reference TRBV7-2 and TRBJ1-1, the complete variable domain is GAGVSQSPSNKVTEKGKDVELRCDPISGHTALYWYRQSLGQGLEFLIYFQGNSAPDKSGLPSDRFSAERTGGSVSTLTIQRTQQEDSAVYLCASSLGIHTEAFFGQGTRLTVV.

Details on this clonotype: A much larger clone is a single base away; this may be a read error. The CDR3 is CASSQSDSPPYEQYF. In DNA, the CDR3 is TGCGCCAGCAGCCAGTCGGATTCCCCCCCCTACGAGCAGTACTTC. The chain recombines TRBV5-1 with TRBJ2-7; no reliable D call. Germline loops: CDR1 SGHRS, CDR2 YFSETQ. Between the trimmed V and J ends, which lost 4 bases and 2 bases, there was a span of 16 bases. The CDR3 is 15 residues long.

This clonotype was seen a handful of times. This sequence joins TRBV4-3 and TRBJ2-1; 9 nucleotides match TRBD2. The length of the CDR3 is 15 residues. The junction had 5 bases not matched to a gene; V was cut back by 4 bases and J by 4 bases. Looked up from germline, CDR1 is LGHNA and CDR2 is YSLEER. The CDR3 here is CASSPGTSRYNEQFF. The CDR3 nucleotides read TGCGCCAGCAGCCCTGGGACTAGCAGGTACAATGAGCAGTTCTTC.

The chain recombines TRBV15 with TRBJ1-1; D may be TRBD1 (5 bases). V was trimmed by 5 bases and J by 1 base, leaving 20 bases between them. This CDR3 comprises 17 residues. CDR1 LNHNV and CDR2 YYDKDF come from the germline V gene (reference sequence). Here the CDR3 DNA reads TGTGCCACCAGCCGGAGGGCTCCCCGCAGGGAGAACACTGAAGCTTTCTTT. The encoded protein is CATSRRAPRRENTEAFF.

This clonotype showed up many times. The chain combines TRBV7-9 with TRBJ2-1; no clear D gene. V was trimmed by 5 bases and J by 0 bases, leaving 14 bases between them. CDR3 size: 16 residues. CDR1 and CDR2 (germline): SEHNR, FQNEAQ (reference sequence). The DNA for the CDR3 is TGTGCCAGCAGCCACCCGACACATAGCTCCTACAATGAGCAGTTCTTC. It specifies CASSHPTHSSYNEQFF.

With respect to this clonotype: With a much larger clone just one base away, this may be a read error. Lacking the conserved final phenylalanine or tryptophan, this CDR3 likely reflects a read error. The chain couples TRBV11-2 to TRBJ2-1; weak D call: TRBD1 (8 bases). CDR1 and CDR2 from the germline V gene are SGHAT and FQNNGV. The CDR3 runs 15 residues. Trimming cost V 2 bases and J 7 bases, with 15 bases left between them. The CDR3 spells CASSLTQGGFNEQFL. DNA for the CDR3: TGTGCCAGCAGCTTAACACAGGGGGGGTTTAATGAGCAGTTCCTC.

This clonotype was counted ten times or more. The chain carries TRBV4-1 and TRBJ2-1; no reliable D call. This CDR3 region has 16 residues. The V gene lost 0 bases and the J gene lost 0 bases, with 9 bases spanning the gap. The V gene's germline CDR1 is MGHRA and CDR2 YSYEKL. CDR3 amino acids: CASSQDQASSYNEQFF. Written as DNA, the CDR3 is TGCGCCAGCAGCCAAGATCAGGCGTCCTCCTACAATGAGCAGTTCTTC.

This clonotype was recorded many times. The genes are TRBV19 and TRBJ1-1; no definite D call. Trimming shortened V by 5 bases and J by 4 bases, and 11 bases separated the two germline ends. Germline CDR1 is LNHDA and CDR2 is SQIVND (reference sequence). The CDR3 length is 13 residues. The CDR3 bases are TGTGCCAGTAGTTACGCAGGAGGCACTGAAGCTTTCTTT. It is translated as CASSYAGGTEAFF.

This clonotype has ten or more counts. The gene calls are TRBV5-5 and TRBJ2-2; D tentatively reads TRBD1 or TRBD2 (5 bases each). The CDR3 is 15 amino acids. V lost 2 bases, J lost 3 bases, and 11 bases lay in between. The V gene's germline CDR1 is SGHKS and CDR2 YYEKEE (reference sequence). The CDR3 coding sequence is TGTGCCAGCAGCTTTTGGGGGACCTACACCGGGGAGCTGTTTTTT. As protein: CASSFWGTYTGELFF.

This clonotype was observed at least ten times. CDR3 in amino acids: CASSMESRGTQYF. CDR3 DNA sequence: TGTGCCAGTAGTATGGAGAGCCGAGGGACCCAGTACTTC. The chain recombines TRBV19 with TRBJ2-5; D is undetermined. Germline V lookup: CDR1 LNHDA, CDR2 SQIVND (reference sequence). The CDR3 has 13 amino acids. Trimming pared 3 bases from V and 7 bases from J, leaving 12 bases between.